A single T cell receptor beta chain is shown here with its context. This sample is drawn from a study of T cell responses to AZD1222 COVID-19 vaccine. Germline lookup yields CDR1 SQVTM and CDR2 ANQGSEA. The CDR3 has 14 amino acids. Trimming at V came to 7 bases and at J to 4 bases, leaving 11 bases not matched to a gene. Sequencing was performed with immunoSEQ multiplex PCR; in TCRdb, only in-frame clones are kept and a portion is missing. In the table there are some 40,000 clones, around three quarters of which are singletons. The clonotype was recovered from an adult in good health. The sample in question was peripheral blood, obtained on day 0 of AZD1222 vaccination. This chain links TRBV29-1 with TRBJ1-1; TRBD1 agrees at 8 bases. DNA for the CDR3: TGCAGCGCCGGGGGGACAGGAGGAAGCACTGAAGCTTTCTTT. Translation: CSAGGTGGSTEAFF.